This entry lists 8 T cell receptor beta chains sequenced from one sample in a study of blood T cells in healthy people across ages. Alongside a J-beta primer mix, a sample-barcoded 5' primer served in a second PCR lasting about 6 to 11 cycles. MiXCR, run by TCRdb on the 5' RACE reads, gives a single entry per CDR3 protein. Altogether around 900,000 distinct CDR3 sequences are present, roughly 51% being singletons, with the ten largest covering 20% to 25%. Sequenced sample: blood. These receptors came from a woman aged 55-75 years in good health.

This chain uses TRBV25-1 with TRBJ1-2, with unresolved D. Trimming left V 4 bases short and J 6 bases short, with 12 bases between. The CDR3 has 13 residues. The germline gives CDR1 MGHDK, CDR2 SYGVNS. The CDR3 region is CASSGFGGHGYTF. The CDR3 nucleotides are TGTGCCAGCAGTGGGTTTGGAGGGCATGGCTACACCTTC.

This chain connects TRBV20-1 to TRBJ2-5, with 10 bases identical to TRBD2. The J call is uncertain, as TRBJ2-7 better fits the DNA end. Germline V gene data show CDR1 as DFQATT and CDR2 as SNEGSKA (reference sequence). The CDR3 covers 15 residues. CDR3 sequence reads: CSAKPWASGRFEQYF. The CDR3, as DNA: TGCAGTGCTAAGCCATGGGCTAGCGGGAGATTCGAGCAGTACTTC.

J is TRBJ1-5 and V is TRBV21-1; no DNA check was done on the table's D call, TRBD1. TRBV21-1 is classified as a pseudogene. CDR3 length: 16 amino acids. In DNA form, the CDR3 reads TGTGCCAGCAGCAAAGCGACAGGGTTCCCCAATCAGCCCCAGCATTTT. Translated, it gives CASSKATGFPNQPQHF.

This clonotype has a handful of counts. CDR3 region: CASSSGTSFGEQFF. The CDR3 DNA reads as TGTGCCAGCAGTTCCGGGACTAGTTTTGGTGAGCAGTTCTTC. The chain employs TRBV7-2 and TRBJ2-1, with TRBD2 identical over 8 bases. The germline V gene encodes CDR1 SGHTA and CDR2 FQGNSA. V lost 6 bases and J lost 9; bases outside the gene matches: 10. The CDR3 is 14 amino acids.

This sequence joins TRBV18 and TRBJ2-1, with D possibly TRBD2 on 6 matching bases. Germline V lookup: CDR1 KGHSH, CDR2 LQKENI. V was clipped by 6 bases and J by 9 bases, with 18 bases between them. The CDR3 contains 14 residues. The CDR3 reads CASSRDLSSSEQFF. CDR3 coding DNA: TGTGCCAGCTCGCGGGACCTTTCTAGCAGTGAGCAGTTCTTC.

This clonotype was seen many times. This chain uses TRBV12-3 or TRBV12-4 with TRBJ1-2; D is uncertain. The CDR3 is made up of 12 amino acids. Trimming left V 3 bases short and J 5 bases short, with 7 bases between. The CDR3 loop is CASSFGGYGYTF. CDR3 DNA: TGTGCCAGCAGTTTCGGCGGGTATGGCTACACCTTC.

J is TRBJ1-2 and V is TRBV20-1; 7 bases fit TRBD1. V was clipped by 6 bases and J by 1 base; unmatched bases: 8. The CDR3 runs to 14 residues. Germline-derived CDR1 and CDR2 are DFQATT and SNEGSKA (reference sequence). CDR3: CSALFRQGNYGYTF. In nucleotides, the CDR3 is TGCAGTGCCCTTTTTCGACAGGGTAACTATGGCTACACCTTC.

With respect to this clonotype: One end of the junction is discordant with germline, which a read error may explain. The V gene is TRBV5-1, the J gene TRBJ1-2; no reliable D call. There are 13 residues in the CDR3. Germline CDR1 and CDR2: SGHRS and YFSETQ. CDR3 sequence reads: CVSSLEGGHGYTF. CDR3 DNA: TGCGTCAGCAGCTTGGAAGGAGGGCATGGCTACACCTTC.